This T cell receptor beta chain comes out of a study of blood T cell repertoires in COVID-19. As for the study in general: COVID-19 samples, acute and convalescent, were from the United States, Italy and Spain. The cDNA or gDNA used as material had been derived from T cells, B-cell-depleted T cells, or PBMCs.

The Seattle patients, enrolled during active infection, were followed longitudinally. Original handling: Reference gene primer amplification in the assay estimated nucleated cell counts. Generated by immunoSEQ multiplex PCR, the TCRdb table keeps only in-frame clones and is missing some. V and J calls and clone size come straight from that table; D and trimming were deduced from the DNA. The sample lists around 63,000 clones, around 70% occurring once. Sequenced input: peripheral blood. This receptor was taken from a woman aged 65 to 85 with COVID-19, enrolled during active disease.

As DNA, the CDR3 is TGTGCCAGCAGCTCATACCAAGAGACCCAGTACTTC. This codes for CASSSYQETQYF. V and J are TRBV11-3 and TRBJ2-5; no clear D gene. The ends were cut back, 4 bases at V and 0 bases at J, with 3 bases in the middle. Germline CDR1 reads SGHNT; CDR2 reads YENEEA. This CDR3 region has 12 residues.